This entry is about one TCR beta chain. This specimen comes from a study of shared clonotypes between healthy human individuals. CD8 cells regarded as naive lacked CD45RO, were positively chosen for CCR7, and omitted terminally differentiated effector memory CD45RA+ cells. Repertoires were generated with immunoSEQ multiplex PCR, while TCRdb's copy carries only in-frame clones and drops some. The sample holds 650,000 to 800,000 clones, just over 90% seen once. This CDR3 is built from 14 residues. The V and J ends lost 3 bases and 9 bases, in that order; junction bases with no gene match: 13. From germline, CDR1 is SQVTM and CDR2 ANQGSEA.

The V call is TRBV29-1, the J call TRBJ2-7; 8 positions agree with TRBD1. The TCR originated in a man aged 30-40 years in good health. The sequencing sample was made of naive CD8+ T cells sorted from blood. CDR3 protein: CSVEGVTGEEGQYF. The CDR3 DNA is TGCAGCGTTGAGGGAGTGACAGGGGAGGAAGGGCAGTACTTC.